This T cell receptor (beta chain) was sequenced in a study of cytomegalovirus exposure and HLA in healthy donors. PCR employed 60 Vbeta and 13 Jbeta primers. Sequenced by immunoSEQ multiplex PCR; TCRdb stores in-frame clones only, minus some. The table lists 100,000 to 150,000 clones, 75% to 85% of them singletons. As concerns this clone: Its target is not known.

Study outcomes and limitations: Later analysis revealed greater clonal expansion in HLA-associated TCR beta chains than in equally common others. Using a false discovery rate of 0.05, a later analysis showed that 16,000 or so TCR beta sequences were associated with HLA alleles. The authors later found most CMV-associated TCR beta chains appeared HLA-restricted. About 90% or about 30% of the time was how often most TCR beta V segments were productive, according to an earlier analysis.

Looked up from germline, CDR1 is SGHNT and CDR2 is YENEEA. With 3 bases removed from V and 4 bases from J, the gap between germline ends came to 9 bases. The CDR3 length is 13 residues. Sample: PBMCs. This rearrangement joins TRBV11-3 to TRBJ2-5, with TRBD1 as a possible D gene (6 bases). This clonotype was sampled from a man in his forties in good health and CMV-seronegative. Here the CDR3 reads CASSFSGVETQYF. The DNA of the CDR3 is TGTGCCAGCAGCTTCTCAGGGGTAGAGACCCAGTACTTC.